The 24 T cell receptor beta chains below were found in one sample sequenced in a study of early T cells in non-severe SARS-CoV-2 infection. TCRdb re-called the 5' RACE reads through MiXCR, storing one row per CDR3 protein. The sample consists of 68,000 or so distinct CDR3 sequences, about an eighth of them appearing once. Sequencing was done on a sample of whole blood. All receptors derive from an adult who was a healthcare worker with PCR-confirmed SARS-CoV-2 infection or an uninfected control (not recorded which).

The gene calls are TRBV5-1 and TRBJ1-1; perhaps TRBD1 as D (5 bases). V shed 1 base and J shed 6 bases, with 13 bases lying between them. CDR1 SGHRS and CDR2 YFSETQ come from the germline V gene. The CDR3 has 14 amino acids. CDR3 sequence: CASSLTGGPPEAFF. CDR3 nucleotides: TGCGCCAGCAGCTTGACGGGGGGTCCCCCTGAAGCTTTCTTT.

This clonotype was detected only a few times. Here the CDR3 DNA reads TGTGCCAGCAGCTGGGGACAGTTGAACACTGAAGCTTTCTTT. Residues: CASSWGQLNTEAFF. The chain employs TRBV11-2 and TRBJ1-1; 7 positions match TRBD1. The germline V gene encodes CDR1 SGHAT and CDR2 FQNNGV. V lost 4 bases to trimming and J lost 0 bases; unmatched junction nucleotides: 2. The CDR3 runs to 14 residues.

A few counts support this clonotype. This chain links TRBV12-5 with TRBJ1-1; D is unresolved. From germline, CDR1 is LGHNT and CDR2 FRNRAP. Trimming shortened V by 2 bases and J by 0 bases, and 13 bases separated the two germline ends. The CDR3 totals 16 residues. CDR3 sequence reads: CASGLSPGQLNTEAFF. The CDR3 nucleotides are TGTGCTAGTGGTTTGAGTCCCGGGCAGTTGAACACTGAAGCTTTCTTT.

This chain joins TRBV19 and TRBJ1-2, with D possibly being TRBD1 (5 bases). Trimming left V 7 bases short and J 2 bases short, with 8 bases between. The CDR3 is 12 amino acids. Germline values: CDR1 LNHDA, CDR2 SQIVND (reference sequence). The CDR3 protein is CASTRQNYGYTF. CDR3 coding DNA: TGTGCCAGTACAAGACAGAACTATGGCTACACCTTC.

There are many counts of this clonotype. This chain joins TRBV12-5 and TRBJ2-1; 8 bases are shared with TRBD1. CDR3 size: 15 residues. In germline, CDR1 is LGHNT, CDR2 FRNRAP. With 7 bases clipped from V and 4 bases from J, the junction kept 9 bases outside the gene matches. The CDR3 reads CASASGTGLYNEQFF. CDR3 sequence (DNA): TGTGCTAGTGCCTCCGGGACAGGCCTTTACAATGAGCAGTTCTTC.

This clonotype was observed at least ten times. CDR3 residues: CASSLRTANYGYTF. In DNA form, the CDR3 reads TGTGCCAGCAGTTTAAGGACAGCTAACTATGGCTACACCTTC. The chain has TRBV6-2 or TRBV6-3 and TRBJ1-2, with a weak D call TRBD1 (6 bases). V was trimmed by 4 bases and J by 0 bases, leaving 9 bases between them. The CDR3 is 14 amino acids. Germline loops: CDR1 MNHEY, CDR2 SVGEGT.

Remarks on this clonotype: It may be a read error: a sequence one base away is much more abundant. This chain uses TRBV29-1 with TRBJ2-1; no reliable D call. The ends were cut back, 0 bases at V and 6 bases at J, with 12 bases in the middle. Germline CDR1 reads SQVTM; CDR2 reads ANQGSEA. The CDR3 extends over 14 amino acids. CDR3 in amino acids: CSVEEGIGGNEQFF. In DNA, the CDR3 is TGCAGCGTTGAAGAGGGGATAGGCGGCAATGAGCAGTTCTTC.

This rearrangement joins TRBV5-1 to TRBJ1-1, with D hard to call. With 0 bases removed from V and 1 base from J, the gap between germline ends came to 7 bases. CDR3 length: 14 amino acids. Germline-derived CDR1 and CDR2 are SGHRS and YFSETQ. The CDR3 DNA follows: TGCGCCAGCAGCTTGGCGGCAGCGAACACTGAAGCTTTCTTT. This translates into CASSLAAANTEAFF.

This clonotype has only a few counts. The chain links TRBV4-1 to TRBJ1-3, with D perhaps matching TRBD1 (5 bases). Germline CDR1 and CDR2: MGHRA and YSYEKL. CDR3 size: 15 residues. Deletions cut 0 bases from V and 0 bases from J, with 6 bases between. DNA for the CDR3: TGCGCCAGCAGCCAAGAAGACAGCTCTGGAAACACCATATATTTT. This encodes CASSQEDSSGNTIYF.

In this sample, this clonotype turned up many times. This chain joins TRBV6-2 or TRBV6-3 and TRBJ2-7; possible D gene TRBD1, 5 bases. Germline V CDR1 and CDR2: MNHEY, SVGEGT. Trimming stripped 0 bases from V and 2 bases from J, with 8 bases between. The CDR3 contains 14 residues. DNA of the CDR3: TGTGCCAGCAGTTACTCCACAGGTCCCTACGAGCAGTACTTC. It specifies CASSYSTGPYEQYF.

This clonotype was seen repeatedly, ten times or more. The rearrangement links TRBV19 to TRBJ1-5; 10 nucleotides align to TRBD1. The junction had 2 bases not matched to a gene; V was cut back by 1 base and J by 5 bases. This CDR3 spans 15 amino acids. Germline V lookup: CDR1 LNHDA, CDR2 SQIVND (reference sequence). CDR3: CASSIGQGADQPQHF. The CDR3 coding sequence is TGTGCCAGTAGTATAGGACAGGGGGCTGATCAGCCCCAGCATTTT.

The J gene is TRBJ2-1, the V gene TRBV5-1; the D call may be TRBD1 or TRBD2 (5 bases each). CDR3 size: 14 residues. Germline V lookup: CDR1 SGHRS, CDR2 YFSETQ. Trimming left V 0 bases short and J 4 bases short, with 8 bases between. CDR3 bases: TGCGCCAGCAGCTTGGCCGAGGGGTACAATGAGCAGTTCTTC. Translation gives CASSLAEGYNEQFF.

This chain joins TRBV6-2 or TRBV6-3 and TRBJ2-2; D is possibly TRBD1 or TRBD2 (5 bases each). CDR3 length: 18 amino acids. Trimming left V 2 bases short and J 2 bases short, with 18 bases between. Germline values: CDR1 MNHEY, CDR2 SVGEGT. Here the CDR3 reads CASSYPGKGRRNTGELFF. In nucleotides, the CDR3 is TGTGCCAGCAGTTACCCGGGGAAGGGACGCCGAAACACCGGGGAGCTGTTTTTT.

J is TRBJ2-2 and V is TRBV5-1, with a possible D match to TRBD2 (6 bases). The CDR3 is 16 amino acids. V lost 0 bases and J 1 base, leaving 10 bases between the germline ends. Per germline, CDR1 SGHRS and CDR2 YFSETQ. The CDR3 nucleotides read TGCGCCAGCAGCTTGGAAGGAGGGAGGAACACCGGGGAGCTGTTTTTT. The encoded protein is CASSLEGGRNTGELFF.

This clonotype appeared many times. The gene calls are TRBV6-1 and TRBJ2-7; 9 bases line up with TRBD1. Losses at the gene ends were 6 bases for V and 2 bases for J; bases not matched to a gene: 5. The V gene's germline CDR1 is MNHNS and CDR2 SASEGT. The CDR3 length is 14 residues. The CDR3 nucleotides are TGTGCCAGCAGATTGACAGGGGGGACCTACGAGCAGTACTTC. Its protein is CASRLTGGTYEQYF.

The chain links TRBV30 to TRBJ1-5; D is unclear. Germline CDR1 reads GTSNPN; CDR2 reads SVGIG (reference sequence). Deletions cut 3 bases from V and 3 bases from J, with 12 bases between. This CDR3 has 14 residues. The CDR3 DNA sequence: TGTGCCTGGAGCTGGGGAACAGTCAATCAGCCCCAGCATTTT. Protein product: CAWSWGTVNQPQHF.

This clonotype has more than one count but fewer than ten. This chain's CDR3 is CASSLVARTGINYGYTF. DNA of the CDR3: TGTGCCAGCAGCTTGGTCGCCCGGACAGGCATTAACTATGGCTACACCTTC. The chain links TRBV5-4 to TRBJ1-2; 7 bases align to TRBD1. With 0 bases clipped from V and 1 base from J, the junction kept 9 bases outside the gene matches. CDR1 is SGHNT, CDR2 YYREEE, per germline (reference sequence). The CDR3 is 17 amino acids.

This clonotype turned up a few times. The chain uses TRBV6-6 and TRBJ1-5; TRBD1 matches at 9 bases. Trimming removed 8 bases from V and 2 bases from J; junction bases left unmatched: 7. CDR1 is MNHNY, CDR2 SVGAGI, per germline (reference sequence). The CDR3 runs to 15 residues. CDR3 loop: CASFGQGMGNQPQHF. CDR3 DNA sequence: TGTGCCAGCTTCGGACAGGGGATGGGCAATCAGCCCCAGCATTTT.

The genes are TRBV7-9 and TRBJ2-1; D unresolved. The CDR3 contains 13 residues. V lost 0 bases and J 7 bases, leaving 7 bases between the germline ends. The V gene's germline CDR1 is SEHNR and CDR2 FQNEAQ (reference sequence). This CDR3 reads CASSLAFRNEQFF. As DNA, the CDR3 is TGTGCCAGCAGCTTAGCATTCCGGAATGAGCAGTTCTTC.

This clonotype was counted many times. The rearrangement links TRBV7-8 to TRBJ2-6; 7 nucleotides align to TRBD2. The germline V gene encodes CDR1 SGHVS and CDR2 FQNEAQ. After removal of 5 bases from V and 0 bases from J, the junction contained 7 bases not matched to a gene. CDR3 size: 17 residues. The CDR3 sequence: CASSPRDYFSGANVLTF. The CDR3 DNA reads as TGTGCCAGCAGCCCCCGGGACTATTTCTCTGGGGCCAACGTCCTGACTTTC.

The chain recombines TRBV7-9 with TRBJ2-3; D unresolved. V was cut by 1 base and J by 0 bases, with 8 bases left in between. Germline lookup yields CDR1 SEHNR and CDR2 FQNEAQ (reference sequence). This CDR3 region has 15 residues. The CDR3 here is CASSLGVSSTDTQYF. The CDR3 region has the DNA TGTGCCAGCAGCTTAGGAGTTTCTAGCACAGATACGCAGTATTTT.

V is TRBV10-3 and J is TRBJ2-1; D ambiguous. V was pared by 0 bases and J by 5 bases, with 8 bases between. The CDR3 totals 14 residues. The germline CDR1 and CDR2 sequences are ENHRY and SYGVKD. CDR3 nucleotides: TGTGCCATCAGTGAGTCTGGACCCAACAATGAGCAGTTCTTC. This encodes CAISESGPNNEQFF.

In its sample, this clonotype was seen many times. The chain joins TRBV18 to TRBJ1-3; TRBD1 is a possible D gene (5 bases). The CDR3 is 17 amino acids. CDR1 KGHSH and CDR2 LQKENI come from the germline V gene. The V gene lost 6 bases and the J gene lost 0 bases, with 18 bases spanning the gap. The DNA for the CDR3 is TGTGCCAGCTCGCCGGTCTTATGGGACGACTCTGGAAACACCATATATTTT. Protein: CASSPVLWDDSGNTIYF.

This clonotype was recorded a few times. The CDR3 DNA reads TGTGCCAGCAGTACAGGAACCGGGGAGCTGTTTTTT. Its protein is CASSTGTGELFF. The chain recombines TRBV6-4 with TRBJ2-2, with D possibly matching TRBD1 (5 bases). The CDR3 spans 12 residues. In germline, CDR1 is MRHNA, CDR2 SNTAGT. V dropped 5 bases and J dropped 5 bases, with 6 bases sitting between them.